The 23 T cell receptor beta chains below come from one sample, sequenced in a study of PD-1 blockade in mismatch repair-deficient tumors. The protocol was immunoSEQ multiplex PCR, while the TCRdb copy is restricted to in-frame clones and leaves out a portion. The sample holds about 120,000 clones, approximately 91% seen once. The specimen was peripheral blood, collected approximately 70 weeks after starting pembrolizumab. The receptor source for this set is an adult with mismatch repair-deficient cancer.

The chain joins TRBV7-9 to TRBJ2-7; 7 bases agree with TRBD1. Germline V gives CDR1 SEHNR, CDR2 FQNEAQ (reference sequence). This CDR3 region has 13 residues. The J segment lost 4 bases and the V segment lost 7 bases, leaving 7 bases of the junction unmatched. CDR3 loop: CASNQDRSYEQYF. The CDR3 DNA follows: TGTGCCAGCAATCAGGACAGGTCATACGAGCAGTACTTC.

The chain combines TRBV9 with TRBJ2-3, with 11 nucleotides matching TRBD2. CDR1 and CDR2 from the germline V gene are SGDLS and YYNGEE. The V and J ends lost 2 bases and 5 bases, in that order; junction bases with no gene match: 10. The CDR3 has 17 residues. The CDR3 is CASSVGSGRAGVDTQYF. The CDR3 nucleotides read TGTGCCAGCAGCGTGGGTAGCGGGAGGGCCGGGGTAGATACGCAGTATTTT.

In this sample, this clone turned up once. V gene TRBV7-4 combines with J gene TRBJ2-7; D perhaps matches TRBD1 (5 bases). Germline V gene lookup returns CDR1 SGHVT and CDR2 SQSDAQ. The CDR3 covers 17 residues. V was pared by 3 bases and J by 0 bases, with 18 bases between. DNA for the CDR3: TGTGCCAGCAGCTTTAATAGGGGTCGGTTTTCCTCCTACGAGCAGTACTTC. It yields the protein CASSFNRGRFSSYEQYF.

The chain carries TRBV27 and TRBJ2-1; 9 bases are a match to TRBD2. The junction had 5 bases not matched to a gene; V was cut back by 5 bases and J by 3 bases. The CDR3 has 15 amino acids. Germline V gene sequence: CDR1 MNHEY, CDR2 SMNVEV (reference sequence). DNA of the CDR3: TGTGCCAGCAGTCGACTAGCGGACCTCTACAATGAGCAGTTCTTC. This gives the protein CASSRLADLYNEQFF.

The genes are TRBV18 and TRBJ2-5; no clear D gene. The CDR3 is 12 amino acids. The V end was cut by 5 bases, the J end by 2 bases, with 6 bases between. Germline CDR1 is KGHSH and CDR2 is LQKENI. The CDR3, as DNA: TGTGCCAGCTCATCAGGTCAAGAGACCCAGTACTTC. Translating it yields CASSSGQETQYF.

This chain uses TRBV30 with TRBJ2-2; TRBD1 aligns across 8 bases. This CDR3 spans 14 amino acids. CDR1 and CDR2 from the germline V gene are GTSNPN and SVGIG (reference sequence). With V trimmed by 2 bases and J by 6 bases, 5 bases remained unmatched. The DNA for the CDR3 is TGTGCCTGGAGTAGGGGGACAGGCTCCGGGGAGCTGTTTTTT. Its protein is CAWSRGTGSGELFF. The entire variable domain, with the rest obtained from reference TRBV30 and TRBJ2-2, is as follows: SQTIHQWPATLVQPVGSPLSLECTVEGTSNPNLYWYRQAAGRGLQLLFYSVGIGQISSEVPQNLSASRPQDRQFILSSKKLLLSDSGFYLCAWSRGTGSGELFFGEGSRLTVL.

This chain links TRBV15 with TRBJ1-1, with D maybe TRBD1 (5 bases). The CDR3 is 13 amino acids. V gave up 2 bases and J gave up 6 bases, with 10 bases separating them. Looked up from germline, CDR1 is LNHNV and CDR2 is YYDKDF (reference sequence). The CDR3 reads CATSRPPGPEAFF. The CDR3 DNA is TGTGCCACCAGCAGACCACCGGGACCTGAAGCTTTCTTT.

The chain employs TRBV6-5 and TRBJ1-1; D may be TRBD1 (5 bases). This CDR3 contains 14 residues. With 5 bases removed from V and 2 bases from J, the gap between germline ends came to 12 bases. Germline V gives CDR1 MNHEY, CDR2 SVGAGI. The CDR3 sequence: CASSLRGANTEAFF. CDR3 coding DNA: TGTGCCAGCAGTCTTAGGGGTGCAAACACTGAAGCTTTCTTT.

The chain recombines TRBV9 with TRBJ2-1; D might be TRBD2 (6 bases). CDR3 length equals 15 residues. V shed 5 bases and J shed 2 bases, with 14 bases lying between them. Germline CDR1 SGDLS, CDR2 YYNGEE. Here the CDR3 DNA reads TGTGCCAGCAGAGGGCCGGGAGACACCTACAATGAGCAGTTCTTC. Encoded protein: CASRGPGDTYNEQFF.

The chain couples TRBV6-6 to TRBJ2-5; the D gene is possibly TRBD1 (6 bases). The V gene lost 8 bases and the J gene lost 4 bases, with 11 bases spanning the gap. The V gene's germline CDR1 is MNHNY and CDR2 SVGAGI (reference sequence). The CDR3 is made up of 12 amino acids. CDR3 in DNA: TGTGCCAGCGAGGAAGGGGGAGAGACCCAGTACTTC. As protein: CASEEGGETQYF.

The genes are TRBV15 and TRBJ2-6; D gene unclear. V was cut by 0 bases and J by 0 bases, with 9 bases left in between. The length of the CDR3 is 17 residues. Per germline, CDR1 LNHNV and CDR2 YYDKDF (reference sequence). The CDR3 region has the DNA TGTGCCACCAGCAGAGATCTTGGTTACTCTGGGGCCAACGTCCTGACTTTC. Translated, it gives CATSRDLGYSGANVLTF.

The genes are TRBV5-1 and TRBJ2-4; 10 nucleotides match TRBD2. The junction had 11 bases not matched to a gene; V was cut back by 3 bases and J by 8 bases. The CDR3 is 16 amino acids. Germline V gene lookup returns CDR1 SGHRS and CDR2 YFSETQ. This chain's CDR3 is CASSSILAGETDIQYF. CDR3 bases: TGCGCCAGCAGCTCGATTCTAGCGGGAGAGACGGACATTCAGTACTTC.

The gene calls are TRBV10-3 and TRBJ1-2, with 9 bases matching TRBD1. Germline CDR1 reads ENHRY; CDR2 reads SYGVKD. The CDR3 spans 15 residues. V lost 2 bases to trimming and J lost 3 bases; unmatched junction nucleotides: 4. The CDR3 spells CAISEKRTGDYGYTF. CDR3 bases: TGTGCCATCAGTGAGAAGCGGACAGGGGACTATGGCTACACCTTC.

Regarding this clone: Germline and junction disagree at one end, which may indicate a read error. The rearrangement joins TRBV9 to TRBJ1-4, with 7 nucleotides matching TRBD1. Germline V gene lookup returns CDR1 SGDLS and CDR2 YYNGEE. This CDR3 has 15 residues. The CDR3 sequence: CASSVDRGTYEKLFF. The CDR3 DNA follows: TGTGCCAGCAGCGTAGACAGGGGAACTTATGAAAAACTGTTTTTT. The complete variable domain, with remaining parts taken from reference TRBV9 and TRBJ1-4, reads DSGVTQTPKHLITATGQRVTLRCSPRSGDLSVYWYQQSLDQGLQFLIQYYNGEERAKGNILERFSAQQFPDLHSELNLSSLELGDSALYFCASSVDRGTYEKLFFGSGTQLSVL.

This clone was counted between two and nine times. The chain has TRBV27 and TRBJ2-7, with D possibly being TRBD1 or TRBD2 (5 bases each). The CDR3 length is 14 residues. Trimming cost V 8 bases and J 0 bases, with 14 bases left between them. The germline CDR1 and CDR2 sequences are MNHEY and SMNVEV (reference sequence). Here the CDR3 reads CASHGTGNSYEQYF. DNA for the CDR3: TGTGCCAGCCATGGGACGGGTAACTCCTACGAGCAGTACTTC.

In this sample, this clone turned up once. The CDR3 sequence: CASTLKWDSNQPQHF. The CDR3 DNA is TGTGCCAGTACCCTAAAGTGGGATAGCAATCAGCCCCAGCATTTT. This rearrangement joins TRBV19 to TRBJ1-5; D unresolved. The CDR3 extends over 15 amino acids. Trimming cost V 7 bases and J 0 bases, with 13 bases left between them. Germline V gene sequence: CDR1 LNHDA, CDR2 SQIVND (reference sequence).

The V gene is TRBV25-1, the J gene TRBJ2-6; no clear D gene. CDR3 length equals 14 residues. Trimming removed 4 bases from V and 0 bases from J, with 4 bases in between. Germline V CDR1 and CDR2: MGHDK, SYGVNS. The DNA for the CDR3 is TGTGCCAGCAGTGGTGGCTCTGGGGCCAACGTCCTGACTTTC. It codes for CASSGGSGANVLTF.

The chain is built from TRBV7-9 and TRBJ2-1; TRBD2 aligns across 14 bases. Per the germline V gene, CDR1 is SEHNR and CDR2 is FQNEAQ (reference sequence). CDR3 length: 16 amino acids. Trimming took 5 bases from V and 2 from J; bases not matched to a gene: 2. The chain's CDR3 is CASSLTSGRAYNEQFF. The CDR3, as DNA: TGTGCCAGCAGCCTGACTAGCGGGAGGGCCTACAATGAGCAGTTCTTC.

The chain recombines TRBV6-4 with TRBJ2-1, with 10 bases identical to TRBD2. Germline V lookup: CDR1 MRHNA, CDR2 SNTAGT. The V and J ends lost 0 bases and 8 bases, in that order; junction bases with no gene match: 4. This CDR3 contains 15 residues. The CDR3 spells CASSDSAGGKDEQFF. CDR3 nucleotide sequence: TGTGCCAGCAGTGACTCAGCGGGAGGGAAGGATGAGCAGTTCTTC.

J is TRBJ2-5 and V is TRBV29-1; 10 bases match TRBD2. The length of the CDR3 is 14 residues. Germline V gene data show CDR1 as SQVTM and CDR2 as ANQGSEA. Unmatched junction bases numbered 3, after V lost 4 bases and J lost 1 base. The CDR3 here is CSVASGSLQETQYF. The CDR3 DNA reads TGCAGCGTTGCTAGCGGGAGTCTCCAAGAGACCCAGTACTTC.

This chain uses TRBV11-2 with TRBJ1-2, with D possibly matching TRBD1 (6 bases). The V end was cut by 1 base, the J end by 3 bases, with 9 bases between. Germline V gives CDR1 SGHAT, CDR2 FQNNGV. The CDR3 has 14 amino acids. The CDR3 DNA reads TGTGCCAGCAGCTTAGTAGGGACATACTATGGCTACACCTTC. This encodes CASSLVGTYYGYTF. Looking up the rest from reference TRBV11-2 and TRBJ1-2 gives the full variable domain: EAGVAQSPRYKIIEKRQSVAFWCNPISGHATLYWYQQILGQGPKLLIQFQNNGVVDDSQLPKDRFSAERLKGVDSTLKIQPAKLEDSAVYLCASSLVGTYYGYTFGSGTRLTVV.

J is TRBJ2-1 and V is TRBV2; 11 nucleotides line up with TRBD1. V was clipped by 5 bases and J by 5 bases; unmatched bases: 2. The CDR3 loop spans 14 amino acids. Germline assignment: CDR1 SNHLY and CDR2 FYNNEI. CDR3 amino acids: CASSKDRGHNEQFF. CDR3 DNA sequence: TGTGCCAGCAGTAAGGACAGGGGGCACAATGAGCAGTTCTTC.

The chain uses TRBV7-8 and TRBJ1-1; 7 bases map to TRBD1. V shed 8 bases, J shed 0 bases, and the junction held 6 bases outside the gene matches. The CDR3 has 14 amino acids. Germline V gene lookup returns CDR1 SGHVS and CDR2 FQNEAQ. The CDR3 sequence: CASQGQIMNTEAFF. Written as DNA, the CDR3 is TGTGCCAGCCAGGGACAGATCATGAACACTGAAGCTTTCTTT.